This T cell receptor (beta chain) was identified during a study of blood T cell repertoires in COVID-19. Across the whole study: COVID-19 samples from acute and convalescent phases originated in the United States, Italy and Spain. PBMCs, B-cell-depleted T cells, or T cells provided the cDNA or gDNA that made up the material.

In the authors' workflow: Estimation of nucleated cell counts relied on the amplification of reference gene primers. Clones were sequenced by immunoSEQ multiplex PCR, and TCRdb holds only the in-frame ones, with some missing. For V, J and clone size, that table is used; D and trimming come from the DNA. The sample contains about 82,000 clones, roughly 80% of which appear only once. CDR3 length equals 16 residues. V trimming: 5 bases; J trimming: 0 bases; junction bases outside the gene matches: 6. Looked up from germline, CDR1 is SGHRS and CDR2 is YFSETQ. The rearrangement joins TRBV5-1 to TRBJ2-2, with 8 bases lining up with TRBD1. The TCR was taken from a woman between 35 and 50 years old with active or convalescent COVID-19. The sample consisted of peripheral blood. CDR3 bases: TGCGCCAGCAGGACTCCGGGACAGGCGAACACCGGGGAGCTGTTTTTT. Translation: CASRTPGQANTGELFF.